This is a list of T cell receptor beta chains from one sample in a study of regulatory T cells in long-lasting Graves disease. TCRdb called the multiplex PCR reads again in MiXCR, with one record for every CDR3 protein. The repertoire holds about 530,000 distinct CDR3 sequences, with approximately 16% as singletons. These same data were also listed under a study on T cells in Graves' hyperthyroidism and ophthalmopathy.

The sample consisted of peripheral blood mononuclear cells (PBMCs), taken at new diagnosis, from a patient treated with antithyroid drugs. The receptors here all came from a woman aged 35 to 60 with Graves disease. CDR3s include the opening cysteine and the closing phenylalanine or tryptophan. Each record gives: clone size, D gene, V gene, J gene, CDR3 protein, CDR3 DNA. D genes are given only for firm matches. Clone size, where shown, is once, few, many, or a class for clones that have expanded.

abundance: -
d_gene: TRBD1
v_gene: TRBV7-9
j_gene: TRBJ1-2
CDR3aa: CASSQLGQGAPNYGYTF
CDR3nt: TGTGCCAGCAGCCAACTGGGACAGGGGGCCCCCAACTATGGCTACACCTTC

abundance: many
d_gene: -
v_gene: TRBV3-1
j_gene: TRBJ2-7
CDR3aa: CASSPPGGIYEQYF
CDR3nt: TGTGCCAGCAGCCCCCCCGGAGGGATCTACGAGCAGTACTTC

abundance: many
d_gene: TRBD1
v_gene: TRBV12-3/TRBV12-4
j_gene: TRBJ2-3
CDR3aa: CASSRTGGTDTQYF
CDR3nt: TGTGCCAGCAGCCGGACAGGGGGCACAGATACGCAGTATTTT

abundance: -
d_gene: -
v_gene: TRBV5-6
j_gene: TRBJ1-5
CDR3aa: CASSGGGLYNQPQHF
CDR3nt: TGTGCCAGCAGCGGGGGTGGGCTATACAATCAGCCCCAGCATTTT

abundance: many
d_gene: -
v_gene: TRBV6-1
j_gene: TRBJ1-4
CDR3aa: CAPPGRCRGTNEKLFF
CDR3nt: TGTGCCCCTCCGGGCCGTTGCCGCGGGACTAATGAAAAACTGTTTTTT

abundance: -
d_gene: TRBD1
v_gene: TRBV2
j_gene: TRBJ2-3
CDR3aa: CASNPLQGWGDTQYF
CDR3nt: TGTGCCAGCAACCCCCTACAGGGGTGGGGAGATACGCAGTATTTT

abundance: -
d_gene: -
v_gene: TRBV12-3/TRBV12-4
j_gene: TRBJ1-5
CDR3aa: CASSFTSGSQPQHF
CDR3nt: TGTGCCAGCAGTTTTACATCGGGGAGTCAGCCCCAGCATTTT

abundance: many
d_gene: -
v_gene: TRBV12-3/TRBV12-4
j_gene: TRBJ1-2
CDR3aa: CASTGVNYGYTF
CDR3nt: TGTGCCAGCACAGGGGTTAACTATGGCTACACCTTC

abundance: many
d_gene: TRBD1
v_gene: TRBV3-1
j_gene: TRBJ1-1
CDR3aa: CASSQDPRQGKGYTEAFF
CDR3nt: TGTGCCAGCAGCCAAGATCCCCGACAGGGAAAAGGGTACACTGAAGCTTTCTTT

abundance: few
d_gene: -
v_gene: TRBV7-2
j_gene: TRBJ2-2
CDR3aa: CASSLSFPGELFF
CDR3nt: TGTGCCAGCAGCTTAAGCTTCCCCGGGGAGCTGTTTTTT

abundance: -
d_gene: -
v_gene: TRBV10-3
j_gene: TRBJ1-1
CDR3aa: CAISEGQMNTEAFF
CDR3nt: TGTGCCATCAGTGAAGGACAGATGAACACTGAAGCTTTCTTT

abundance: -
d_gene: -
v_gene: TRBV25-1
j_gene: TRBJ1-4
CDR3aa: CASTAGGRANEKLFF
CDR3nt: TGTGCCTCAACCGCGGGGGGCAGGGCTAATGAAAAACTGTTTTTT

abundance: -
d_gene: -
v_gene: TRBV7-3
j_gene: TRBJ2-2
CDR3aa: CASSQNRETGELFF
CDR3nt: TGTGCCAGCAGCCAAAACAGGGAAACCGGGGAGCTGTTTTTT

abundance: many
d_gene: -
v_gene: TRBV7-9
j_gene: TRBJ2-3
CDR3aa: CASSLLDTQYF
CDR3nt: TGTGCCAGCAGCTTACTAGATACGCAGTATTTT

abundance: many
d_gene: -
v_gene: TRBV2
j_gene: TRBJ1-5
CDR3aa: CASSWAGNLNQPQHF
CDR3nt: TGTGCCAGCAGTTGGGCGGGGAATCTCAATCAGCCCCAGCATTTT

abundance: many
d_gene: -
v_gene: TRBV29-1
j_gene: TRBJ2-1
CDR3aa: CSVERALAEQFF
CDR3nt: TGCAGCGTTGAACGGGCTTTAGCTGAGCAGTTCTTC

abundance: -
d_gene: -
v_gene: TRBV18
j_gene: TRBJ1-1
CDR3aa: CASSPRRGGVTEAFF
CDR3nt: TGTGCCAGCTCACCGAGAAGGGGAGGCGTCACTGAAGCTTTCTTT

abundance: -
d_gene: -
v_gene: TRBV6-2/TRBV6-3
j_gene: TRBJ2-2
CDR3aa: CASSYIPAPGELFF
CDR3nt: TGTGCCAGCAGTTACATTCCAGCCCCCGGGGAGCTGTTTTTT

abundance: -
d_gene: -
v_gene: TRBV11-2
j_gene: TRBJ1-5
CDR3aa: CASSLVEAHQPQHF
CDR3nt: TGTGCCAGCAGCTTAGTAGAGGCCCATCAGCCCCAGCATTTT

abundance: many
d_gene: TRBD1
v_gene: TRBV28
j_gene: TRBJ1-2
CDR3aa: CASSSGTEIHGYTF
CDR3nt: TGTGCCAGCAGCTCCGGGACAGAGATCCATGGCTACACCTTC

abundance: -
d_gene: -
v_gene: TRBV20-1
j_gene: TRBJ1-3
CDR3aa: CSVSGSSGNTIYF
CDR3nt: TGCAGTGTTTCGGGGAGCTCTGGAAACACCATATATTTT

abundance: -
d_gene: -
v_gene: TRBV6-1
j_gene: TRBJ1-6
CDR3aa: CASNSHWGTSPLHF
CDR3nt: TGTGCCAGCAACTCTCATTGGGGGACCTCACCCCTCCACTTT

abundance: many
d_gene: TRBD2
v_gene: TRBV3-1
j_gene: TRBJ2-7
CDR3aa: CASSQPGGALYEQYF
CDR3nt: TGTGCCAGCAGCCAACCCGGGGGGGCCCTCTACGAGCAGTACTTC

abundance: many
d_gene: -
v_gene: TRBV9
j_gene: TRBJ2-1
CDR3aa: CASSVDRNNEQFF
CDR3nt: TGTGCCAGCAGCGTGGACCGTAACAATGAGCAGTTCTTC

abundance: many
d_gene: -
v_gene: TRBV27
j_gene: TRBJ2-1
CDR3aa: CASRAWESNEQFF
CDR3nt: TGTGCCAGCAGGGCATGGGAGTCCAATGAGCAGTTCTTC

abundance: many
d_gene: -
v_gene: TRBV2
j_gene: TRBJ1-3
CDR3aa: CASSDRLSLYF
CDR3nt: TGTGCCAGCAGTGATCGGTTGAGCTTATATTTT

abundance: -
d_gene: TRBD2
v_gene: TRBV5-4
j_gene: TRBJ2-1
CDR3aa: CASSLEGSGGYNEQFF
CDR3nt: TGTGCCAGCAGCTTGGAGGGTAGCGGGGGATACAATGAGCAGTTCTTC

abundance: many
d_gene: -
v_gene: TRBV28
j_gene: TRBJ2-6
CDR3aa: CATVGPGANVLTF
CDR3nt: TGTGCCACAGTGGGACCTGGGGCCAACGTCCTGACTTTC

abundance: many
d_gene: -
v_gene: TRBV5-1
j_gene: TRBJ1-2
CDR3aa: CASSLAGRTNGYTF
CDR3nt: TGCGCCAGCAGCTTGGCTGGGAGGACGAATGGCTACACCTTC

abundance: many
d_gene: -
v_gene: TRBV20-1
j_gene: TRBJ2-7
CDR3aa: CSARGLRGPSYEQYF
CDR3nt: TGCAGTGCTAGAGGTTTGCGGGGTCCATCCTACGAGCAGTACTTC

abundance: -
d_gene: -
v_gene: TRBV19
j_gene: TRBJ1-1
CDR3aa: CASRLTGSHTEAFF
CDR3nt: TGTGCCAGTAGGCTTACAGGGTCGCACACTGAAGCTTTCTTT

abundance: -
d_gene: -
v_gene: TRBV4-1
j_gene: TRBJ2-7
CDR3aa: CASSPGAGAYEQYF
CDR3nt: TGCGCCAGCAGCCCTGGAGCCGGCGCCTACGAGCAGTACTTC

abundance: many
d_gene: TRBD1
v_gene: TRBV20-1
j_gene: TRBJ1-1
CDR3aa: CSARPTGVNTEAFF
CDR3nt: TGCAGTGCTAGACCCACAGGGGTGAACACTGAAGCTTTCTTT

abundance: -
d_gene: -
v_gene: TRBV12-3/TRBV12-4
j_gene: TRBJ2-2
CDR3aa: CASSLDSEWAGELFF
CDR3nt: TGTGCCAGCAGTTTAGACTCCGAGTGGGCCGGGGAGCTGTTTTTT

abundance: many
d_gene: -
v_gene: TRBV6-1
j_gene: TRBJ1-6
CDR3aa: CASKWDQGDSPLHF
CDR3nt: TGTGCCAGCAAGTGGGACCAAGGGGATTCACCCCTCCACTTT

abundance: few
d_gene: -
v_gene: TRBV5-1
j_gene: TRBJ1-6
CDR3aa: CASSLDSKSSYNSPLHF
CDR3nt: TGCGCCAGCAGTTTGGACAGCAAGAGCTCCTATAATTCACCCCTCCACTTT

abundance: few
d_gene: -
v_gene: TRBV3-1
j_gene: TRBJ2-1
CDR3aa: CASSQLGTEQFF
CDR3nt: TGTGCCAGCAGCCAACTCGGGACAGAGCAGTTCTTC

abundance: many
d_gene: -
v_gene: TRBV11-2
j_gene: TRBJ1-1
CDR3aa: CASSYRLSDGNTEAFF
CDR3nt: TGTGCCAGCAGCTATCGCTTATCGGACGGGAACACTGAAGCTTTCTTT

abundance: few
d_gene: -
v_gene: TRBV29-1
j_gene: TRBJ2-2
CDR3aa: CSAAATANTGELFF
CDR3nt: TGCAGCGCCGCTGCGACAGCAAACACCGGGGAGCTGTTTTTT

abundance: many
d_gene: -
v_gene: TRBV2
j_gene: TRBJ2-3
CDR3aa: CASRNPRSGSTDTQYF
CDR3nt: TGTGCCAGCCGAAATCCGCGGAGCGGGAGCACAGATACGCAGTATTTT

abundance: -
d_gene: -
v_gene: TRBV6-2/TRBV6-3
j_gene: TRBJ1-1
CDR3aa: CAGSFGGRNTEAFF
CDR3nt: TGTGCCGGCAGTTTCGGGGGCCGGAACACTGAAGCTTTCTTT

abundance: few
d_gene: -
v_gene: TRBV7-9
j_gene: TRBJ1-6
CDR3aa: CASSHQQGNSPLHF
CDR3nt: TGTGCCAGCAGCCACCAGCAGGGGAATTCACCCCTCCACTTT

abundance: few
d_gene: -
v_gene: TRBV7-9
j_gene: TRBJ2-7
CDR3aa: CASSHGQGTLYEQYF
CDR3nt: TGTGCCAGCAGCCATGGGCAGGGGACACTCTACGAGCAGTACTTC

abundance: -
d_gene: -
v_gene: TRBV13
j_gene: TRBJ1-2
CDR3aa: CASSSPRDPIYGYTF
CDR3nt: TGTGCCAGCAGCTCCCCCCGGGATCCAATCTATGGCTACACCTTC

abundance: few
d_gene: TRBD1
v_gene: TRBV9
j_gene: TRBJ1-4
CDR3aa: CASSENTRTGGNEKLFF
CDR3nt: TGTGCCAGCAGCGAAAATACCAGGACAGGCGGGAATGAAAAACTGTTTTTT

abundance: -
d_gene: -
v_gene: TRBV28
j_gene: TRBJ2-7
CDR3aa: CASSLLAEGDSYEQYF
CDR3nt: TGTGCCAGCAGTTTACTCGCGGAGGGGGATTCCTACGAGCAGTACTTC

abundance: many
d_gene: TRBD2
v_gene: TRBV5-5
j_gene: TRBJ2-1
CDR3aa: CASTPEAGGRMNEQFF
CDR3nt: TGTGCCAGCACCCCGGAGGCGGGGGGGCGCATGAATGAGCAGTTCTTC

abundance: many
d_gene: TRBD1
v_gene: TRBV10-2
j_gene: TRBJ2-1
CDR3aa: CASSVGTGGEQFF
CDR3nt: TGCGCCAGCAGTGTGGGGACAGGTGGAGAGCAGTTCTTC

abundance: -
d_gene: -
v_gene: TRBV20-1
j_gene: TRBJ2-3
CDR3aa: CSASPWGASTDTQYF
CDR3nt: TGCAGTGCTAGTCCCTGGGGGGCTAGCACAGATACGCAGTATTTT

abundance: few
d_gene: TRBD1
v_gene: TRBV19
j_gene: TRBJ1-5
CDR3aa: CASSITGQISNQPQHF
CDR3nt: TGTGCCAGTAGTATCACGGGACAGATTAGCAATCAGCCCCAGCATTTT

abundance: many
d_gene: -
v_gene: TRBV3-1
j_gene: TRBJ1-2
CDR3aa: CASSQDHGGRGYTF
CDR3nt: TGTGCCAGCAGCCAAGATCACGGTGGAAGAGGCTACACCTTC